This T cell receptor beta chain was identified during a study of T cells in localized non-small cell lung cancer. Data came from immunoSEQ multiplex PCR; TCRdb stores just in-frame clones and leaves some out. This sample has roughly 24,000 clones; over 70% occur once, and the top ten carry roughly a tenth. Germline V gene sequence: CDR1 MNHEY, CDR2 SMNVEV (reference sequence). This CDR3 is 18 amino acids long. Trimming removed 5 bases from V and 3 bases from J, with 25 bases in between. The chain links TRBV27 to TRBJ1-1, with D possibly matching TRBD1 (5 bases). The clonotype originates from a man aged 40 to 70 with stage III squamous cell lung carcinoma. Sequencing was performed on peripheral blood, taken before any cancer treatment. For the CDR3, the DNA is TGTGCCAGCAGTGTCTCGGGGTCGTATAGGGGTGGGGACACTGAAGCTTTCTTT. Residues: CASSVSGSYRGGDTEAFF.